This passage covers 15 T cell receptor beta chains from one sample sequenced in a study of cytomegalovirus exposure and HLA in healthy donors. A multiplex PCR was run with 60 Vbeta primers and 13 Jbeta primers. The protocol was immunoSEQ multiplex PCR, while the TCRdb copy is restricted to in-frame clones and leaves out a portion. Among about 160,000 clones listed, 60% to 80% were seen once. The sequencing sample was made of PBMCs. These receptors originate from a man aged 18-30 years in good health and CMV-seropositive.

V is TRBV10-1 and J is TRBJ2-1, with a tentative D call TRBD2 (6 bases). Germline CDR1 WNHNN, CDR2 SYGVQD (reference sequence). Between the trimmed V and J ends, which lost 2 bases and 0 bases, there was a span of 14 bases. CDR3 length: 17 amino acids. The CDR3 sequence: CASSEPMGGSSYNEQFF. CDR3 coding DNA: TGCGCCAGCAGTGAGCCCATGGGGGGAAGCTCCTACAATGAGCAGTTCTTC.

This rearrangement joins TRBV5-1 to TRBJ1-1; D remains ambiguous. Germline lookup yields CDR1 SGHRS and CDR2 YFSETQ. The CDR3 runs to 13 residues. Trimming left V 5 bases short and J 5 bases short, with 13 bases between. The DNA for the CDR3 is TGCGCCAGCAGAATGGACGGAGGGACTGAAGCTTTCTTT. Translating gives CASRMDGGTEAFF.

The V and J genes are TRBV2 and TRBJ1-1; perhaps TRBD1 as D (5 bases). There are 14 residues in the CDR3. V gave up 2 bases and J gave up 6 bases, with 13 bases separating them. From germline, CDR1 is SNHLY and CDR2 FYNNEI. DNA for the CDR3: TGTGCCAGCAGTGAAAAGAGCAGGGAGGCTGAAGCTTTCTTT. It codes for CASSEKSREAEAFF.

The chain joins TRBV7-6 to TRBJ2-1; 12 bases agree with TRBD2. The CDR3 loop spans 16 amino acids. CDR1 and CDR2 (germline): SGHVS, FNYEAQ. The V segment lost 1 base and the J segment 8 bases; nucleotides outside the gene matches: 6. The CDR3 loop is CASSLEASGGAHEQFF. The CDR3 DNA reads TGTGCCAGCAGCTTAGAAGCTAGCGGGGGGGCCCATGAGCAGTTCTTC.

This chain uses TRBV29-1 with TRBJ2-1, with unresolved D. The CDR3 consists of 12 residues. Trimming took 8 bases from V and 4 from J, leaving 12 bases between them. CDR1 and CDR2 (germline): SQVTM, ANQGSEA. CDR3 loop: CSYSEIYNEQFF. DNA of the CDR3: TGCAGCTATTCGGAGATATACAATGAGCAGTTCTTC.

This rearrangement joins TRBV6-6 to TRBJ2-1; a possible D gene is TRBD1 (6 bases). The ends were cut back, 8 bases at V and 7 bases at J, with 12 bases in the middle. Germline assignment: CDR1 MNHNY and CDR2 SVGAGI (reference sequence). The CDR3 totals 12 residues. CDR3 DNA: TGTGCCAGCCGTTGGCAGGGGAATGAGCAGTTCTTC. This encodes CASRWQGNEQFF.

The V and J genes are TRBV27 and TRBJ1-1; 8 bases fit TRBD1. V lost 3 bases and J lost 1; bases outside the gene matches: 4. Looked up from germline, CDR1 is MNHEY and CDR2 is SMNVEV (reference sequence). The CDR3 contains 15 residues. Here the CDR3 reads CASSFDRGPNTEAFF. CDR3 coding DNA: TGTGCCAGCAGTTTCGACAGGGGCCCGAACACTGAAGCTTTCTTT.

This chain uses TRBV6-1 with TRBJ1-4; D is unclear. The V gene lost 7 bases and the J gene lost 7 bases, with 16 bases spanning the gap. This CDR3 has 14 residues. Germline V gives CDR1 MNHNS, CDR2 SASEGT. This CDR3 is CASKSGEFPEKLFF. The CDR3 coding sequence is TGTGCCAGCAAGTCAGGTGAATTCCCTGAAAAACTGTTTTTT.

The rearrangement joins TRBV19 to TRBJ2-7; weak D call: TRBD1 (5 bases). V dropped 1 base and J dropped 7 bases, with 8 bases sitting between them. The V gene's germline CDR1 is LNHDA and CDR2 SQIVND (reference sequence). This CDR3 comprises 12 residues. Written as DNA, the CDR3 is TGTGCCAGTAGTATAGCTACAGGAGAGCAGTACTTC. It translates to CASSIATGEQYF.

The gene calls are TRBV4-2 and TRBJ1-2, with 9 bases aligning to TRBD1. Germline V gene sequence: CDR1 LGHNA, CDR2 YNFKEQ. The V gene end was trimmed by 4 bases and the J gene end by 4 bases; junction bases not matched to a gene: 10. CDR3 size: 16 residues. The CDR3 coding sequence is TGTGCCAGCAGCCTACCACAGGGGGCGCGGGGCTATGGCTACACCTTC. Its translation is CASSLPQGARGYGYTF.

J is TRBJ2-5 and V is TRBV5-4, with D perhaps TRBD2 (5 bases). CDR3 length: 15 amino acids. Germline lookup yields CDR1 SGHNT and CDR2 YYREEE (reference sequence). V lost 1 base, J lost 3 bases, and 13 bases lay in between. The CDR3 nucleotides are TGTGCCAGCAGCTTGAGCGGCATATACAAAGAGACCCAGTACTTC. Residues: CASSLSGIYKETQYF.

The chain employs TRBV5-1 and TRBJ2-7; 10 nucleotides agree with TRBD1. V trimming: 4 bases; J trimming: 2 bases; junction bases outside the gene matches: 6. CDR1 SGHRS and CDR2 YFSETQ come from the germline V gene. The CDR3 loop spans 15 amino acids. The CDR3 loop reads CASSGGTGEAYEQYF. The CDR3 nucleotides are TGCGCCAGCAGCGGCGGGACAGGGGAGGCCTACGAGCAGTACTTC.

A few counts support this clone. The gene calls are TRBV7-6 and TRBJ2-1, with D tentatively TRBD1 (5 bases). Per germline, CDR1 SGHVS and CDR2 FNYEAQ. The CDR3 has 16 amino acids. Deletions cut 1 base from V and 6 bases from J, with 16 bases between. CDR3 region: CASSLGAQVKGNEQFF. The CDR3 region has the DNA TGTGCCAGCAGCTTAGGTGCACAGGTAAAGGGCAATGAGCAGTTCTTC.

This sequence joins TRBV18 and TRBJ2-7; D unresolved. Per germline, CDR1 KGHSH and CDR2 LQKENI. V shed 1 base and J shed 0 bases, with 4 bases lying between them. The CDR3 is 13 amino acids. The CDR3 loop reads CASSPQYSYEQYF. CDR3 coding DNA: TGTGCCAGCTCACCACAATACTCCTACGAGCAGTACTTC. The whole variable domain, remainder taken from reference TRBV18 and TRBJ2-7, is NAGVMQNPRHLVRRRGQEARLRCSPMKGHSHVYWYRQLPEEGLKFMVYLQKENIIDESGMPKERFSAEFPKEGPSILRIQQVVRGDSAAYFCASSPQYSYEQYFGPGTRLTVT.

This rearrangement joins TRBV6-1 to TRBJ2-2; 9 bases agree with TRBD1. V was pared by 6 bases and J by 6 bases, with 8 bases of the junction left unmatched. Germline CDR1 MNHNS, CDR2 SASEGT. CDR3 length: 15 residues. The CDR3 DNA reads as TGTGCCAGCAGCCTGACAGGGGGGTATTCCGGGGAGCTGTTTTTT. Amino acid sequence: CASSLTGGYSGELFF.